What follows is one TCR beta chain and its context. The V gene's germline CDR1 is LGHNA and CDR2 YNFKEQ. CDR3 length: 15 amino acids. Between the trimmed V and J ends, which lost 0 bases and 0 bases, there was a span of 7 bases. Generated by immunoSEQ multiplex PCR, the TCRdb table keeps only in-frame clones and is missing some. The sample gives some 630,000 clones, 96% of which show up once; roughly 0.12% is in the top ten. Naive CD8 cells lacked CD45RO, underwent positive selection for CCR7 and left out terminally differentiated effector memory CD45RA+ cells. This entry comes from a study of shared clonotypes between healthy human individuals.

The chain joins TRBV4-2 to TRBJ2-3; the D is unclear. The receptor was isolated from a woman aged 30 to 39 in good health. The material sequenced was naive CD8+ T cells sorted from blood. In DNA form, the CDR3 reads TGTGCCAGCAGCCAAGAGGACCACAGCACAGATACGCAGTATTTT. This codes for CASSQEDHSTDTQYF.